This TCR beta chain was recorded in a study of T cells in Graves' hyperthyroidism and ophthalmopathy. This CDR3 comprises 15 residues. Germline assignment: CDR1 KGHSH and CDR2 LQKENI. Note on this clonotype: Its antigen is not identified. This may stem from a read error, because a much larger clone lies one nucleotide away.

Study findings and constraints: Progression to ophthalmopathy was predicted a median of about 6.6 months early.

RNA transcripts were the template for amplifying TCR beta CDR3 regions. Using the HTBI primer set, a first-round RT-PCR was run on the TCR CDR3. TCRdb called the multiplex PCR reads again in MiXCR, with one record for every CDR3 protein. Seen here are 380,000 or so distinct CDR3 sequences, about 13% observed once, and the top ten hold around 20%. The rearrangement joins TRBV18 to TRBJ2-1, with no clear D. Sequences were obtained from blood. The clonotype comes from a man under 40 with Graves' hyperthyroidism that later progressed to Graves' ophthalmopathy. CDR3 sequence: CASSPGPSSYNDQFF. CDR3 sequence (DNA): TGTGCCAGCTCACCAGGGCCAAGCTCCTACAATGATCAGTTCTTC.